This TCR beta chain was documented in a study of blood T cells in healthy people across ages. Through a sample-barcoded 5' primer and a J-beta primer mix, a second PCR was run for 7 to 11 cycles. MiXCR, run by TCRdb on the 5' RACE reads, gives a single entry per CDR3 protein. Among 700,000 to 900,000 distinct CDR3 sequences listed, less than 70% were seen once. Samples each had at least 5.5 micrograms of total RNA extracted. With regard to this clonotype: Antigen specificity is unknown.

Study-wide results and limits: Long-lived and aged donors differed, with more naive CD4+ cells and higher diversity in the long-lived.

Sequencing was carried out using blood. The clonotype originates from a man at least 80 years old in good health.

CDR3 coding DNA: TGCAATGCCAAACGGGGGGACAGCAGATACGCGTATTTT. This translates into CNAKRGDSRYAYF. The genes are TRBV20-1 and TRBJ2-3; D is tentatively TRBD1 or TRBD2 (7 bases each). The CDR3 has 13 amino acids. Germline loops: CDR1 DFQATT, CDR2 SNEGSKA (reference sequence).